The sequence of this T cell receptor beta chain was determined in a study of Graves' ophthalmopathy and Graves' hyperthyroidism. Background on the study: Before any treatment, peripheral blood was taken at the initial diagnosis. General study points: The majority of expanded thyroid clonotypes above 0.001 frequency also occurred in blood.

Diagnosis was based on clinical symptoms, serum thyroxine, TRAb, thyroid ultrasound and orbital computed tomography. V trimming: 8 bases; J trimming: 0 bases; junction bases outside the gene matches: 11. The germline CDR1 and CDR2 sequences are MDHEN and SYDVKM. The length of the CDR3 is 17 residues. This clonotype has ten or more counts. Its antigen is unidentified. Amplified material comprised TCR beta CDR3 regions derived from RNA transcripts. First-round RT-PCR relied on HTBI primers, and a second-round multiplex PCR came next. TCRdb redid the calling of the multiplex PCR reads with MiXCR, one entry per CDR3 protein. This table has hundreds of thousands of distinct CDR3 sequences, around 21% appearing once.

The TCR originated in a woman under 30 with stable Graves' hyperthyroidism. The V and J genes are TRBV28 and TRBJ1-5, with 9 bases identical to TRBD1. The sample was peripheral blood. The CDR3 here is CASAAGTGPYSNQPQHF. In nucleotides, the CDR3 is TGTGCCAGCGCTGCGGGGACAGGGCCCTATAGCAATCAGCCCCAGCATTTT.